The text below deals with one T cell receptor (beta chain). The data stem from a study of blood T cell repertoires in COVID-19. Study in general: Researchers got acute and convalescent COVID-19 samples from the United States, Italy and Spain. The cDNA or gDNA used as material had been derived from T cells, B-cell-depleted T cells, or PBMCs.

V shed 5 bases and J 0 bases; nucleotides not matched to a gene: 8. The length of the CDR3 is 18 residues. Germline loops: CDR1 SGHVS, CDR2 FNYEAQ. In the original processing: Reference gene primer amplification gave nucleated cell count estimates. Generated by immunoSEQ multiplex PCR, the TCRdb table keeps only in-frame clones and is missing some. The V and J calls and clone size come from that table; D and trimming were worked out from the DNA. The sample contains about 670,000 clones, 75% to 90% of which appear only once. The sequenced material came from peripheral blood. V usage is TRBV7-6 and J usage is TRBJ2-3; 13 positions agree with TRBD2. This receptor was identified in a woman between 18 and 29 years old with acute or convalescent COVID-19. This chain's CDR3 is CASSTGLAGAYSTDTQYF. CDR3 nucleotide sequence: TGTGCCAGCAGCACCGGACTAGCGGGGGCCTATAGCACAGATACGCAGTATTTT.